The rows below give T cell receptor beta chains drawn from one sample of a study of OX40 agonist ivuxolimab in advanced cancers. Repertoires were generated with immunoSEQ multiplex PCR, while TCRdb's copy carries only in-frame clones and drops some. Among about 82,000 clones listed, about 91% were seen once. The input for sequencing was CD4+ or CD8+ T cells sorted from blood, taken in a trial of the OX40 agonist ivuxolimab. The receptors originated from an adult with an advanced solid tumor such as melanoma, head and neck, liver or kidney cancer. CDR3s include the opening cysteine and the closing phenylalanine or tryptophan. Each record gives: D gene, clone size, J gene, V gene, CDR3 protein, CDR3 DNA. A D gene is named only where the DNA matches it firmly. Clone sizes are given selectively: once, few, many, or a class where the clone is expanded.

NA,NA,TRBJ2-7,TRBV28,CASSPGPVYEQYF,TGTGCCAGCAGCCCAGGTCCCGTTTACGAGCAGTACTTC
NA,NA,TRBJ2-7,TRBV7-2,CASSLAKSPSSEQYF,TGTGCCAGCAGCTTAGCTAAATCCCCCTCGAGCGAGCAGTACTTC
NA,NA,TRBJ2-7,TRBV18,CASSPNWGEEQYF,TGTGCCAGCTCACCCAATTGGGGGGAGGAGCAGTACTTC
NA,once,TRBJ1-5,TRBV6-5,CASIGGLYQPQHF,TGTGCCAGCATCGGGGGGCTCTATCAGCCCCAGCATTTT
NA,NA,TRBJ2-3,TRBV21-1,CASSPLGDLSPDTQYF,TGTGCCAGCAGCCCCCTCGGGGATCTTTCCCCAGATACGCAGTATTTT
TRBD2,once,TRBJ2-6,TRBV25-1,CASSKTGGMGGANVLTF,TGTGCCAGCAGTAAAACCGGGGGGATGGGAGGGGCCAACGTCCTGACTTTC
NA,NA,TRBJ1-2,TRBV5-1,CASSLSRETYRGGYTF,TGCGCCAGCAGCTTGTCCCGGGAAACTTACCGGGGGGGCTACACCTTC
NA,NA,TRBJ1-2,TRBV18,CASSPPSRNYGYTF,TGTGCCAGCTCACCACCGTCCCGGAACTATGGCTACACCTTC
TRBD2,NA,TRBJ2-4,TRBV18,CASSPPQREGGIQYF,TGTGCCAGCTCACCACCGCAGCGGGAGGGCGGCATTCAGTACTTC
TRBD2,NA,TRBJ2-7,TRBV5-4,CASSERTSGSDEQYF,TGTGCCAGCAGCGAGCGGACTAGCGGGAGTGACGAGCAGTACTTC
NA,NA,TRBJ1-2,TRBV2,CASSAPTGFSGYTF,TGTGCCAGCAGTGCCCCGACCGGTTTCTCTGGCTACACCTTC
TRBD2,NA,TRBJ2-1,TRBV5-1,CASSPGTRIFYNEQFF,TGCGCCAGCAGCCCCGGGACTAGGATTTTCTACAATGAGCAGTTCTTC
NA,NA,TRBJ1-5,TRBV5-8,CASSLAGVGINQPQHF,TGTGCCAGCAGCCTAGCGGGGGTAGGGATCAATCAGCCCCAGCATTTT
NA,NA,TRBJ2-6,TRBV7-9,CASSPTVRGANVLTF,TGTGCCAGCAGCCCGACAGTACGCGGGGCCAACGTCCTGACTTTC
NA,few,TRBJ2-3,TRBV5-1,CASSFPYTDTQYF,TGCGCCAGCAGCTTCCCTTACACAGATACGCAGTATTTT
NA,NA,TRBJ1-5,TRBV6-6,CASIGGLYQPQHF,TGTGCCAGCATCGGGGGGCTCTATCAGCCCCAGCATTTT
NA,NA,TRBJ2-3,TRBV19,CASTPGDTQYF,TGTGCCAGTACTCCGGGTGATACGCAGTATTTT